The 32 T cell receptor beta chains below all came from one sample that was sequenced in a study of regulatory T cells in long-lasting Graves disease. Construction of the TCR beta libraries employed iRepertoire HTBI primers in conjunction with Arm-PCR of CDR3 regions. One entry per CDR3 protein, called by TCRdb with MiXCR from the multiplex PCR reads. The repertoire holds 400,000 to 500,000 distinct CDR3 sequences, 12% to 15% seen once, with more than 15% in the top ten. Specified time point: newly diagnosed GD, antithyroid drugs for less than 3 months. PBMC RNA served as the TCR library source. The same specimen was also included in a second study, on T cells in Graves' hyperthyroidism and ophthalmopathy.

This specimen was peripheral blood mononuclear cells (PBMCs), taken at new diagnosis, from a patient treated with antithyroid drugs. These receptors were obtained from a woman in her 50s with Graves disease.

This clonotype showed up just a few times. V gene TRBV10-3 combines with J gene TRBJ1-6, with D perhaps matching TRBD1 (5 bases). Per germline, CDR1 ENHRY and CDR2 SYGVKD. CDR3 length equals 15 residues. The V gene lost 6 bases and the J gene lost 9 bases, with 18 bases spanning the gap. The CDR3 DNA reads TGTGCCATCAGGGAATCGACAGTTGGGGGTTCACCCCTCCACTTT. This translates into CAIRESTVGGSPLHF.

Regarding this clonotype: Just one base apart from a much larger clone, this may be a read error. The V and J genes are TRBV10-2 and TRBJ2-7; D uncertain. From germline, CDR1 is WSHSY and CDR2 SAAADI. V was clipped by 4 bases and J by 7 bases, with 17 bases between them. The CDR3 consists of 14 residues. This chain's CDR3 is CASSAERTYNEQYF. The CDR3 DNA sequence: TGCGCCAGCAGTGCTGAACGCACCTACAATGAGCAGTACTTC.

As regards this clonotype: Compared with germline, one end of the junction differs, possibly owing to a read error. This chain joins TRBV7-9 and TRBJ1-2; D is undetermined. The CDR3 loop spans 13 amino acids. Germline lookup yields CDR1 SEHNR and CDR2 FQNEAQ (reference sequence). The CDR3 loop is CASSLDPPIGYIF. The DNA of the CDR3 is TGTGCCAGCAGCTTAGACCCCCCAATTGGCTACATCTTC.

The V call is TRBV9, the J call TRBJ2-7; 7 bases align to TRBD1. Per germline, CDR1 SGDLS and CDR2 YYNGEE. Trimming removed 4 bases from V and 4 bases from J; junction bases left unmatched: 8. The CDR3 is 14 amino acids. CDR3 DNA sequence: TGTGCCAGCAGCTTACAAGGGACAGATTACGAGCAGTACTTC. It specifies CASSLQGTDYEQYF.

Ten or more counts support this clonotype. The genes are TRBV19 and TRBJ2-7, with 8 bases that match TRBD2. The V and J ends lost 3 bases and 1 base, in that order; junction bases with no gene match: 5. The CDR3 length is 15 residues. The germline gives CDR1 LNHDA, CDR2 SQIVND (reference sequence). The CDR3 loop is CASSMSAGESYEQYF. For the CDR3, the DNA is TGTGCCAGTAGTATGTCAGCGGGAGAATCCTACGAGCAGTACTTC. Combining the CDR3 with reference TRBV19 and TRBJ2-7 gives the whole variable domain DGGITQSPKYLFRKEGQNVTLSCEQNLNHDAMYWYRQDPGQGLRLIYYSQIVNDFQKGDIAEGYSVSREKKESFPLTVTSAQKNPTAFYLCASSMSAGESYEQYFGPGTRLTVT.

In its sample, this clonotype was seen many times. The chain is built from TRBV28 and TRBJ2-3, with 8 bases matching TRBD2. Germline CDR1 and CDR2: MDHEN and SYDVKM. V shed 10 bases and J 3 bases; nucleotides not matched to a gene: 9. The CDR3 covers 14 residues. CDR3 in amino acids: CATQLAAYTDTQYF. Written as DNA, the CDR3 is TGTGCCACCCAACTAGCGGCCTATACAGATACGCAGTATTTT.

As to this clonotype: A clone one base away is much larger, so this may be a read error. The CDR3 loop is CASSYPTGELFF. The DNA for the CDR3 is TGTGCCAGCAGCTACCCCACCGGGGAGCTGTTTTTT. The genes are TRBV7-2 and TRBJ2-2; no reliable D call. Germline CDR1 reads SGHTA; CDR2 reads FQGNSA. Trimming took 4 bases from V and 4 from J, leaving 4 bases between them. The CDR3 runs to 12 residues.

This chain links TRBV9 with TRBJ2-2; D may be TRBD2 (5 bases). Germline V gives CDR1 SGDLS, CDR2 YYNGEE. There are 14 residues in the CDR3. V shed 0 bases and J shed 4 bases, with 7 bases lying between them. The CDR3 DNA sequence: TGTGCCAGCAGCGTAGCCGGGATCACCGGGGAGCTGTTTTTT. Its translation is CASSVAGITGELFF. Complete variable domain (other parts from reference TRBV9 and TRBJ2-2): DSGVTQTPKHLITATGQRVTLRCSPRSGDLSVYWYQQSLDQGLQFLIQYYNGEERAKGNILERFSAQQFPDLHSELNLSSLELGDSALYFCASSVAGITGELFFGEGSRLTVL.

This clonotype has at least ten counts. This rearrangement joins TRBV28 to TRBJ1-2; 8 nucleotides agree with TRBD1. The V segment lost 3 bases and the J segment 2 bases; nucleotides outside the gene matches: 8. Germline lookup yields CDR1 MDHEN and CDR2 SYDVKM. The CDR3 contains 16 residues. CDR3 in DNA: TGTGCCAGCAGTTTGCGGTCAGGGGGCATAAACTATGGCTACACCTTC. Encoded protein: CASSLRSGGINYGYTF.

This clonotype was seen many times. The CDR3 coding sequence is TGTGCCAGCAGCCCTAGCGTTGGGGAGACCCAGTACTTC. Translation gives CASSPSVGETQYF. This chain uses TRBV7-8 with TRBJ2-5, with D possibly TRBD2 on 6 matching bases. The CDR3 extends over 13 amino acids. The V and J ends lost 5 bases and 5 bases respectively, with 12 bases between them. Germline CDR1 reads SGHVS; CDR2 reads FQNEAQ.

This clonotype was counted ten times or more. The DNA of the CDR3 is TGTGCCAGCAGCCTACAGACAGGGAATTCACCCCTCCACTTT. This translates into CASSLQTGNSPLHF. This sequence joins TRBV3-1 and TRBJ1-6, with 7 positions matching TRBD1. The germline CDR1 and CDR2 sequences are LGHDT and YNNKEL (reference sequence). The length of the CDR3 is 14 residues. With V trimmed by 4 bases and J by 7 bases, 4 bases remained unmatched.

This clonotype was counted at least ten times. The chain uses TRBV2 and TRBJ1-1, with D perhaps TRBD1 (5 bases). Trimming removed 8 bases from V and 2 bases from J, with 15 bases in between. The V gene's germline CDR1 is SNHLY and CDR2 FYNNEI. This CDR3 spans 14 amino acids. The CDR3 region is CASWEAGPNTEAFF. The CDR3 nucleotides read TGTGCCAGCTGGGAGGCAGGGCCCAACACTGAAGCTTTCTTT.

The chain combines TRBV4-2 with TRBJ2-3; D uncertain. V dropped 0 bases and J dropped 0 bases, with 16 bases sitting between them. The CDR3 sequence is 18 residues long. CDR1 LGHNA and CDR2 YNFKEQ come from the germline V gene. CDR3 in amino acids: CASSQDLIGRYSTDTQYF. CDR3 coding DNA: TGTGCCAGCAGCCAAGATTTGATAGGTAGATATAGCACAGATACGCAGTATTTT.

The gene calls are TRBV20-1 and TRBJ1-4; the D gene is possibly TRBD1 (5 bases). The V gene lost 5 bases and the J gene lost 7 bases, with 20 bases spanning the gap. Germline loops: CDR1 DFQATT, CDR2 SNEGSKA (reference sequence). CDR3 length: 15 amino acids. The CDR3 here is CSAGPSPLRGEKLFF. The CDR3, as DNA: TGCAGTGCTGGACCGAGCCCCCTAAGGGGTGAAAAACTGTTTTTT.

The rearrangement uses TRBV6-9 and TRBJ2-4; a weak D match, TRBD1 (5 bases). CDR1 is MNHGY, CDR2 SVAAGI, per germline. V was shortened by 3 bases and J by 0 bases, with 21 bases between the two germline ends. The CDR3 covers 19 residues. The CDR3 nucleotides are TGTGCCAGCAGTTACCGTCGCCAGTGGGGCGATCTAGCCAAAAACATTCAGTACTTC. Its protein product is CASSYRRQWGDLAKNIQYF.

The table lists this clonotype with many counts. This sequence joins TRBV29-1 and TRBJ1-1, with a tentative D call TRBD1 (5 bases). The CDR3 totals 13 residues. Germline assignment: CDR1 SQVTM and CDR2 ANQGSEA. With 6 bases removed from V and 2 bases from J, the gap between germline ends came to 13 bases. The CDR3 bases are TGCAGCGTCGGCAGGGAGCATAACACTGAAGCTTTCTTT. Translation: CSVGREHNTEAFF.

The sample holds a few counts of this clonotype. CDR3 nucleotides: TGTGCCAGCACTGGGGGACTAGCGGGAGTAGAGACCCAGTACTTC. Amino acids: CASTGGLAGVETQYF. The V and J genes are TRBV5-4 and TRBJ2-5; 14 nucleotides match TRBD2. Germline loops: CDR1 SGHNT, CDR2 YYREEE (reference sequence). Trimming at V came to 6 bases and at J to 4 bases, leaving 5 bases not matched to a gene. This CDR3 has 15 amino acids.

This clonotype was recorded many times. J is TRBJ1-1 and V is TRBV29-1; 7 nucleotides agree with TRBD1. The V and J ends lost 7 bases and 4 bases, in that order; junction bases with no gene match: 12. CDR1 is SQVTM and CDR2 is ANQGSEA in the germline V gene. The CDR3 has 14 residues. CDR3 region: CSARQGRMGTEAFF. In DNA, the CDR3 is TGCAGCGCCAGACAGGGAAGGATGGGCACTGAAGCTTTCTTT.

The CDR3 protein is CATRTGPSAKNIQYF. CDR3 coding DNA: TGTGCCACTCGGACAGGCCCCTCAGCCAAAAACATTCAGTACTTC. V and J are TRBV10-3 and TRBJ2-4, with 7 bases matching TRBD1. This CDR3 spans 15 amino acids. The germline V gene has CDR1 ENHRY and CDR2 SYGVKD. J was trimmed by 0 bases and V by 10 bases; bases with no gene match: 9.

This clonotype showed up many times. The CDR3 loop is CATKGLATDTQYF. The CDR3 DNA reads as TGTGCCACCAAAGGGCTAGCGACAGATACGCAGTATTTT. The chain carries TRBV24-1 and TRBJ2-3; a possible D gene is TRBD2 (6 bases). From germline, CDR1 is KGHDR and CDR2 SFDVKD. This CDR3 comprises 13 residues. With 8 bases removed from V and 3 bases from J, the gap between germline ends came to 11 bases.

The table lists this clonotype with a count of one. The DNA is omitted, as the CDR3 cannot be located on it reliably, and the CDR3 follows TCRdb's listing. CDR3 sequence: CASSTSGDTGELFF. This chain connects TRBV10-2 to TRBJ2-2; the D call of TRBD1 is as the table states it, not checked on the DNA. From its first to its last residue, the CDR3 has 14 amino acids. CDR1 is WSHSY and CDR2 is SAAADI in the germline V gene.

This CDR3 is CASSAQLTDRRMNTEAFF. The CDR3 nucleotides are TGTGCCAGCAGCGCCCAGTTGACGGACAGACGCATGAACACTGAAGCTTTCTTT. The chain has TRBV9 and TRBJ1-1; TRBD1 is a possible D gene (6 bases). The V end lost 3 bases, the J end lost 0 bases, and 21 bases lay between the germline ends. This CDR3 has 18 residues. Germline assignment: CDR1 SGDLS and CDR2 YYNGEE.

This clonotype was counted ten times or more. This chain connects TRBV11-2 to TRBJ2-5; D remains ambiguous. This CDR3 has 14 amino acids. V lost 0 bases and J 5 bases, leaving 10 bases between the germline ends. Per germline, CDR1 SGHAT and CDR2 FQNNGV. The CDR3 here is CASSLDTWSETQYF. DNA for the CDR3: TGTGCCAGCAGCTTAGATACTTGGAGTGAGACCCAGTACTTC.

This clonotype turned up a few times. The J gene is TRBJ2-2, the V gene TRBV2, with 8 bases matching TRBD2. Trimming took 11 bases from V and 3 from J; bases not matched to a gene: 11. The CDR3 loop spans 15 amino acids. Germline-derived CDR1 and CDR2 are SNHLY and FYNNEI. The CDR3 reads CAGTLAGGYTGELFF. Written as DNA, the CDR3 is TGTGCCGGCACCCTGGCGGGAGGCTACACCGGGGAGCTGTTTTTT.

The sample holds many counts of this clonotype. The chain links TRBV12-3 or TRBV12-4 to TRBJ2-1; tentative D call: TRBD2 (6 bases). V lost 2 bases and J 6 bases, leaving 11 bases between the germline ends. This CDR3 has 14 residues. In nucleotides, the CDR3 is TGTGCCAGCAGTTTAATGGATAGCGGCAATGAGCAGTTCTTC. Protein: CASSLMDSGNEQFF.

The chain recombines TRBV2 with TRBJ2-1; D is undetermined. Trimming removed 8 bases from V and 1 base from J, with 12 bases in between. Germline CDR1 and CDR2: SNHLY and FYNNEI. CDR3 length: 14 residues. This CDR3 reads CASCRPNSYNEQFF. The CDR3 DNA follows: TGTGCCAGCTGTAGGCCCAATTCCTACAATGAGCAGTTCTTC.

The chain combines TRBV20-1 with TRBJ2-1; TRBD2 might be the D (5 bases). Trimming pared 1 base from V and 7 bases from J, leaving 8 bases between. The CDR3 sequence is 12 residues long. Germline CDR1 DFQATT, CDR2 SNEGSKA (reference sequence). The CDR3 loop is CSARASGNEQFF. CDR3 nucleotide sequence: TGCAGTGCTAGAGCCAGCGGAAATGAGCAGTTCTTC.

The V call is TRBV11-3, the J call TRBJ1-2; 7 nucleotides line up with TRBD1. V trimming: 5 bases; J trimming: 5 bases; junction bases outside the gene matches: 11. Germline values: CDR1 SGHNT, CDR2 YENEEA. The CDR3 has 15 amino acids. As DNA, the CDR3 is TGTGCCAGCAGCGTAGCCCTGGGACAGATTTATGGCTACACCTTC. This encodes CASSVALGQIYGYTF.

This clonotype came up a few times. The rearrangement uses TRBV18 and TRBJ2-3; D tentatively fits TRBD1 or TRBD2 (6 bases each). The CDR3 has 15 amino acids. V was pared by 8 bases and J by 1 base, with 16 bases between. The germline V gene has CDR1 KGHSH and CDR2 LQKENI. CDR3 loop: CASHDGGRGTDTQYF. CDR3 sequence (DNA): TGTGCCAGCCACGACGGGGGCCGGGGCACAGATACGCAGTATTTT.

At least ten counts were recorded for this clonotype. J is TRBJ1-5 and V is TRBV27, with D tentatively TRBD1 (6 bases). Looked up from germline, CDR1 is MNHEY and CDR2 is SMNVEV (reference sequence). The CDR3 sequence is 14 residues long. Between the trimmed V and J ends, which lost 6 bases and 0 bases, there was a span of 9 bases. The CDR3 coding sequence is TGTGCCAGCAGACAGGGATTTAGCAATCAGCCCCAGCATTTT. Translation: CASRQGFSNQPQHF.

The CDR3: CASRVTGTPYTF. The CDR3 DNA follows: TGTGCCAGCAGAGTTACAGGGACCCCTTACACCTTC. V usage is TRBV5-6 and J usage is TRBJ1-2, with TRBD1 as a possible D gene (6 bases). V was shortened by 5 bases and J by 11 bases, with 16 bases between the two germline ends. The CDR3 extends over 12 amino acids. Germline V lookup: CDR1 SGHDT, CDR2 YYEEEE.

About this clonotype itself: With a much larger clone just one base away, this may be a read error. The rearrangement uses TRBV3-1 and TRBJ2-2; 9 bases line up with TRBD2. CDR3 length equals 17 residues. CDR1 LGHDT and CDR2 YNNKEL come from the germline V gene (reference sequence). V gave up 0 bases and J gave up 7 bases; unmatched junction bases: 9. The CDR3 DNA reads TGTGCCAGCAGCCAAGATCTTGGGACTAGCCGGGACGGGGAGCTGTTTTTT. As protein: CASSQDLGTSRDGELFF.